These 22 T cell receptor beta chains share one sample of origin, sequenced in a study of monozygotic twins with inflammatory bowel disease. After re-calling the 5' RACE reads, TCRdb lists one entry per CDR3 protein, DNA absent. The table counts more than 300,000 distinct CDR3 sequences; just over 2.5% lies in the top ten. Material for sequencing was blood. The receptors were gathered from a human donor with ulcerative colitis or Crohn's disease, or a healthy co-twin of an affected twin (not recorded which).

The chain is built from TRBV4-3 and TRBJ2-3; the D call of TRBD2 rests on TCRdb alone, since no DNA is present to check it. From germline, CDR1 is LGHNA and CDR2 YSLEER. The CDR3 covers 20 residues. The CDR3 is CASSQDMRKGLAGGTDTQYF.

The chain uses TRBV20-1 and TRBJ2-2; TCRdb names TRBD2, which stays unverified in the absence of DNA. The V gene's germline CDR1 is DFQATT and CDR2 SNEGSKA (reference sequence). The CDR3 is made up of 12 amino acids. This CDR3 is CSARTSSGELFF.

J is TRBJ1-6 and V is TRBV6-5. Germline-derived CDR1 and CDR2 are MNHEY and SVGAGI. The CDR3 covers 15 residues. CDR3 residues: CASSYSSGGGSPLHF.

The chain couples TRBV27 to TRBJ1-5; TCRdb designates TRBD1, a call that cannot be tested without DNA. Per the germline V gene, CDR1 is MNHEY and CDR2 is SMNVEV (reference sequence). This CDR3 contains 14 residues. CDR3 sequence: CASSYRVFGQPQHF.

This rearrangement joins TRBV7-2 to TRBJ1-5; TCRdb's D gene call, TRBD1, goes unchecked for lack of DNA. CDR3 size: 16 residues. Germline CDR1 is SGHTA and CDR2 is FQGNSA. The CDR3 protein is CASSPTRQGDYQPQHF.

This chain links TRBV12-3 or TRBV12-4 with TRBJ2-5; TCRdb calls TRBD1, which cannot be checked without DNA. This CDR3 is built from 13 residues. CDR3 protein: CASYRGLEETQYF.

The V and J genes are TRBV5-6 and TRBJ2-7; TCRdb gives TRBD1 as the D gene, but with no DNA this cannot be confirmed. Germline CDR1 and CDR2: SGHDT and YYEEEE. This CDR3 has 15 residues. The CDR3 is CASSSLGTVAYEQYF.

The chain combines TRBV12-3 or TRBV12-4 with TRBJ1-2; without DNA, the TCRdb call of TRBD1 cannot be checked. The CDR3 spans 15 residues. The CDR3 here is CASKGEGAPSYGYTF.

This chain uses TRBV12-3 or TRBV12-4 with TRBJ2-7. CDR3 length: 18 amino acids. The CDR3 loop reads CASSFRSWLFTDYYEQYF.

The rearrangement uses TRBV2 and TRBJ2-7; TCRdb names TRBD1, which stays unverified in the absence of DNA. CDR1 and CDR2 from the germline V gene are SNHLY and FYNNEI. The CDR3 spans 15 residues. The CDR3 region is CASSLGRTGTYEQYF.

This chain uses TRBV19 with TRBJ1-1; with no DNA, the TCRdb D assignment of TRBD1 cannot be verified. Germline V gene sequence: CDR1 LNHDA, CDR2 SQIVND (reference sequence). The CDR3 sequence is 14 residues long. This chain's CDR3 is CASSTQGWNTEAFF.

The CDR3 is CASSLTSGGAADTQYF. The rearrangement joins TRBV7-6 to TRBJ2-3; TCRdb's assignment of TRBD2 cannot be checked, as there is no DNA. The germline gives CDR1 SGHVS, CDR2 FNYEAQ. CDR3 size: 16 residues.

The chain uses TRBV10-3 and TRBJ2-3; the TCRdb call, TRBD2, lacks DNA for checking. This CDR3 has 16 amino acids. Germline V gene lookup returns CDR1 ENHRY and CDR2 SYGVKD. CDR3 residues: CAISGGSGGLEDTQYF.

This chain links TRBV5-1 with TRBJ2-7; TCRdb calls TRBD1, which cannot be checked without DNA. The germline CDR1 and CDR2 sequences are SGHRS and YFSETQ. This CDR3 is built from 12 residues. CDR3 loop: CASSRPDYEQYF.

The chain recombines TRBV4-1 with TRBJ2-5; TCRdb selects TRBD1, and the lack of DNA leaves this call unchecked. Germline CDR1 MGHRA, CDR2 YSYEKL. This CDR3 is 15 amino acids long. The chain's CDR3 is CASSQGWQGQETQYF.

The chain uses TRBV7-3 and TRBJ1-1. Germline V gene data show CDR1 as SGHTA and CDR2 as FQGTGA. CDR3 length: 12 amino acids. The CDR3 sequence: CASRDSNTEAFF.

The rearrangement uses TRBV5-5 and TRBJ1-6. Germline V CDR1 and CDR2: SGHKS, YYEKEE (reference sequence). CDR3 length: 14 residues. CDR3 amino acids: CASSEGAVYSPLHF.

This rearrangement joins TRBV7-2 to TRBJ2-5; without DNA, the TCRdb call of TRBD2 cannot be checked. This CDR3 has 16 residues. CDR1 and CDR2 from the germline V gene are SGHTA and FQGNSA. CDR3 region: CASSLGDYYDQETQYF.

The chain couples TRBV20-1 to TRBJ2-2; TCRdb calls TRBD2, which cannot be checked without DNA. The germline gives CDR1 DFQATT, CDR2 SNEGSKA (reference sequence). The CDR3 runs to 15 residues. The CDR3 protein is CSAEDYYTNTGELFF.

The rearrangement links TRBV12-3 or TRBV12-4 to TRBJ1-2; TCRdb outputs TRBD1, but without DNA this stays unchecked. The CDR3 loop spans 13 amino acids. The CDR3 is CAINAGTGSGYTF.

V is TRBV7-2 and J is TRBJ2-6; TCRdb outputs TRBD1, but without DNA this stays unchecked. Germline V lookup: CDR1 SGHTA, CDR2 FQGNSA. The CDR3 loop spans 17 amino acids. The CDR3 here is CASSSPGTVAGANVLTF.

The rearrangement joins TRBV20-1 to TRBJ1-1. Germline assignment: CDR1 DFQATT and CDR2 SNEGSKA (reference sequence). The CDR3 loop spans 16 amino acids. CDR3 residues: CSARDRGVGPNTEAFF.